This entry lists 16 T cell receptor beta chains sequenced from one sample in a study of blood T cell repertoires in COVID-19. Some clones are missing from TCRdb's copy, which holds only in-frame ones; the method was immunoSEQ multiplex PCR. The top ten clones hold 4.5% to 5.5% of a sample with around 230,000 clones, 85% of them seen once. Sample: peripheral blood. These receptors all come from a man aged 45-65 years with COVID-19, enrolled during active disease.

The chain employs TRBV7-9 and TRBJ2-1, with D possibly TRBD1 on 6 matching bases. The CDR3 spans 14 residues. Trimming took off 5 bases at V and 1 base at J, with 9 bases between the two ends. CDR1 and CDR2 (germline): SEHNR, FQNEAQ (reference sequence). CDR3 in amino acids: CASSLGQSYNEQFF. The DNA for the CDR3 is TGTGCCAGCAGCCTCGGACAGTCCTACAATGAGCAGTTCTTC.

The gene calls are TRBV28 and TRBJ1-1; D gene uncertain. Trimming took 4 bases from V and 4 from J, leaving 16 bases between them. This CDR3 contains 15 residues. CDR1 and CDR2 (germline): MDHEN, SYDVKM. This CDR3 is CASSYLVGGSTEAFF. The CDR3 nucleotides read TGTGCCAGCAGTTATCTGGTGGGAGGGAGCACTGAAGCTTTCTTT. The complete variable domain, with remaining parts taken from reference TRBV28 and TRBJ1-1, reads DVKVTQSSRYLVKRTGEKVFLECVQDMDHENMFWYRQDPGLGLRLIYFSYDVKMKEKGDIPEGYSVSREKKERFSLILESASTNQTSMYLCASSYLVGGSTEAFFGQGTRLTVV.

The CDR3 coding sequence is TGTGCCAGCTCACCTTTGGAGAGCTCTGGAAACACCATATATTTT. It encodes CASSPLESSGNTIYF. This chain links TRBV18 with TRBJ1-3; no definite D call. This CDR3 region has 15 residues. The germline CDR1 and CDR2 sequences are KGHSH and LQKENI. V shed 3 bases and J shed 0 bases, with 9 bases lying between them.

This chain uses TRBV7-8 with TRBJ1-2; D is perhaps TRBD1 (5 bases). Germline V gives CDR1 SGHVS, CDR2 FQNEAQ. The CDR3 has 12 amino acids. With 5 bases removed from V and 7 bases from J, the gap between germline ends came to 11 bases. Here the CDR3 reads CASSPVGGGYTF. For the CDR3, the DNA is TGTGCCAGCAGCCCAGTGGGGGGTGGCTACACCTTC.

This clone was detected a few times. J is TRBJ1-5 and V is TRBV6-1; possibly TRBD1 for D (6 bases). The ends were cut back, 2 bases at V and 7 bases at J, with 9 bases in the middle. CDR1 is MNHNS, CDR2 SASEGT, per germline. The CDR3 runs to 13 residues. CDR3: CASSEQGTQPQHF. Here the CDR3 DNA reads TGTGCCAGCAGTGAACAGGGGACCCAGCCCCAGCATTTT.

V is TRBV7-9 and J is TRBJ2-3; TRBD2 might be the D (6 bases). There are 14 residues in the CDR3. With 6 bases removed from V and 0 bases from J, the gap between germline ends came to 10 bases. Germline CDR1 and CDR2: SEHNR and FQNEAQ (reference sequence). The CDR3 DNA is TGTGCCAGCAGTCTGGCGGGGAGCACAGATACGCAGTATTTT. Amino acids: CASSLAGSTDTQYF. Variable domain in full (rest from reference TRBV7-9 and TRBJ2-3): DTGVSQNPRHKITKRGQNVTFRCDPISEHNRLYWYRQTLGQGPEFLTYFQNEAQLEKSRLLSDRFSAERPKGSFSTLEIQRTEQGDSAMYLCASSLAGSTDTQYFGPGTRLTVL.

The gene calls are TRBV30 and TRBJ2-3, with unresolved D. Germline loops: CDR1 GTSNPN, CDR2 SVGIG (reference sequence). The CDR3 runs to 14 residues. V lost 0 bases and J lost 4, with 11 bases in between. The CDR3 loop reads CAWSVLVLADTQYF. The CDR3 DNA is TGTGCCTGGAGTGTACTTGTGCTTGCAGATACGCAGTATTTT.

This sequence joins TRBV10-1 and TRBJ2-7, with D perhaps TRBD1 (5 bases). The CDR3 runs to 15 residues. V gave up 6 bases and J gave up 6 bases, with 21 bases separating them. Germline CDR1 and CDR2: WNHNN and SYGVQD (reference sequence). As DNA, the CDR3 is TGCGCCAGCAGGACTCGGGCCGATTCAGGGCTCGAGCAGTACTTC. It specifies CASRTRADSGLEQYF.

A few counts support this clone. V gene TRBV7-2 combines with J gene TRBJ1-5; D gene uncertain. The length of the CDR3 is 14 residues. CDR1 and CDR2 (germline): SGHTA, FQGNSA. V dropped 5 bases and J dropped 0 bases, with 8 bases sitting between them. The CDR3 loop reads CASSDFYSNQPQHF. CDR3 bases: TGTGCCAGCAGCGACTTTTATAGCAATCAGCCCCAGCATTTT.

CDR3 bases: TGTGCCACCAGTGAGACGGGACAGGCTCAAGAGACCCAGTACTTC. Encoded protein: CATSETGQAQETQYF. The rearrangement uses TRBV24-1 and TRBJ2-5; TRBD1 matches 8 bases. The CDR3 loop spans 15 amino acids. Germline values: CDR1 KGHDR, CDR2 SFDVKD. V dropped 4 bases and J dropped 2; count of bases not matched to a gene: 5.

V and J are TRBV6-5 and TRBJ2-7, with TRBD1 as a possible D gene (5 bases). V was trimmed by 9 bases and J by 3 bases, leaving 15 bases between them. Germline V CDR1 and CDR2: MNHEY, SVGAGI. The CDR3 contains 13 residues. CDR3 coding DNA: TGTGCCAGTTTAGACAGCCCCCTCTACGAGCAGTACTTC. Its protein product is CASLDSPLYEQYF.

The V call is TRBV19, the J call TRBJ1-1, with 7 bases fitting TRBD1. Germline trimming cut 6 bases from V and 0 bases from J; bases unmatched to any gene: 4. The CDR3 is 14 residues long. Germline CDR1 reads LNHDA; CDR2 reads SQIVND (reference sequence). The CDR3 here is CASRTGAMNTEAFF. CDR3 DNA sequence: TGTGCCAGTAGAACAGGGGCCATGAACACTGAAGCTTTCTTT.

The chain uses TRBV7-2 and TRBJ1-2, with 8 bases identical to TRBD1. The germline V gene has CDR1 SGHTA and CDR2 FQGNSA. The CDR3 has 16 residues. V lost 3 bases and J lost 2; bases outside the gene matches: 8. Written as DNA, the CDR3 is TGTGCCAGCAGCTTCAGGGGGCGCAGAGACAACTATGGCTACACCTTC. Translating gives CASSFRGRRDNYGYTF.

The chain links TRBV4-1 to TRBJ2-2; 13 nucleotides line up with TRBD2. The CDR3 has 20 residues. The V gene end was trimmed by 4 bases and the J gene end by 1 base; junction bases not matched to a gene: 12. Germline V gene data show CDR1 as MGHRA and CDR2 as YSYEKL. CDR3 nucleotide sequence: TGCGCCAGCAGCCCGACTAGCGGGGGGCAAGCCAAAGGGAACACCGGGGAGCTGTTTTTT. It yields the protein CASSPTSGGQAKGNTGELFF.

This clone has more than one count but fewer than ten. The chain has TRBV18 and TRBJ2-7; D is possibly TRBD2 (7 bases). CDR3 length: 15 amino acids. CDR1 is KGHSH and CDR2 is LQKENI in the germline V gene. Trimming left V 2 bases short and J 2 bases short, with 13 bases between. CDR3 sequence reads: CASSPAAGDTYEQYF. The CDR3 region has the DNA TGTGCCAGCTCACCAGCTGCGGGGGACACCTACGAGCAGTACTTC.

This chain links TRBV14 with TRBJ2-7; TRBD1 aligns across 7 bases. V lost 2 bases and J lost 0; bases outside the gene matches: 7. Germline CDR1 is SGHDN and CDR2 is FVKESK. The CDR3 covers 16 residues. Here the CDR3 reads CASSQPTGSDSYEQYF. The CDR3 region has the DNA TGTGCCAGCAGCCAACCGACAGGGTCGGACTCCTACGAGCAGTACTTC.